Below, 16 T cell receptor beta chains from the same sample are listed, as sequenced in a study of T cell clonality in common variable immunodeficiency. The protocol was immunoSEQ multiplex PCR, while the TCRdb copy is restricted to in-frame clones and leaves out a portion. This sample comprises roughly 48,000 clones, none seen once only. Sequenced material: peripheral blood mononuclear cells. The origin of the receptors is a person between 18 and 75 years old in good health.

In the case of this clone: The read ends 3 residues before the CDR3 terminus; that terminus is restored from the germline J gene. The V call is TRBV30, the J call TRBJ2-1; TRBD2 matches at 8 bases. This CDR3 contains 16 residues. In germline, CDR1 is GTSNPN, CDR2 SVGIG (reference sequence). The ends lost 0 bases at V and 4 bases at J; junction bases unmatched: 8. Partial CDR3 DNA: TGTGCCTGGAGTGTACTGGGAGCGGGAGCTTACAATGAG. The encoded protein is CAWSVLGAGAYNE. The full CDR3 protein reads CAWSVLGAGAYNEQFF.

As concerns this clone: A read error may produce the germline difference seen at one junction end. The read ends 3 residues shy of where the CDR3 ends; the end is completed using the germline J gene. Other DNA sequences from this sample encode an identical CDR3 as well. V is TRBV19 and J is TRBJ1-2, with 11 positions matching TRBD1. Germline CDR1 and CDR2: LNHDA and SQIVND (reference sequence). The CDR3 is 15 residues long. The DNA read from the CDR3 is TGTGCCAGTAGTTGGACAGGGGGCGCAAACTATGGT. Encoded protein: CASSWTGGANYG. The whole CDR3 region reads CASSWTGGANYGYTF.

This clone was counted ten times or more. The read ends 3 residues shy of where the CDR3 ends; the end is completed using the germline J gene. The V gene is TRBV10-3, the J gene TRBJ2-3; 9 positions agree with TRBD1. Looked up from germline, CDR1 is ENHRY and CDR2 is SYGVKD. The CDR3 is 14 amino acids. The CDR3 reads CAIGQGIVDDAQYF. Incomplete CDR3 DNA: TGTGCCATCGGACAGGGGATAGTAGATGATGCG.

This clone was recorded at least ten times. The read terminates 3 residues before the CDR3 end, so the remaining end is supplied by the germline J gene. The V and J genes are TRBV7-6 and TRBJ2-1; 8 bases line up with TRBD2. CDR3 length equals 15 residues. Germline V gene lookup returns CDR1 SGHVS and CDR2 FNYEAQ. V gave up 3 bases and J gave up 4 bases; unmatched junction bases: 5. The CDR3 DNA, read in part, is TGTGCCAGCAGCTTGATGGGACTAGAGTACAATGAG. Amino acid sequence: CASSLMGLEYNE. The CDR3, in full, reads CASSLMGLEYNEQFF. Using reference TRBV7-6 and TRBJ2-1 for the parts outside the CDR3, the full variable domain is GAGVSQSPRYKVTKRGQDVALRCDPISGHVSLYWYRQALGQGPEFLTYFNYEAQQDKSGLPNDRFSAERPEGSISTLTIQRTEQRDSAMYRCASSLMGLEYNEQFFGPGTRLTVL.

This clone appeared many times. The read gets to within 3 residues of the CDR3 end, and the germline J gene fills in the rest. The chain couples TRBV7-8 to TRBJ2-1; tentatively, D is TRBD1 (6 bases). The CDR3 covers 16 residues. Germline assignment: CDR1 SGHVS and CDR2 FQNEAQ. V lost 3 bases and J 1 base, leaving 13 bases between the germline ends. This chain's CDR3 is CASSFEQGESYNEQFF. CDR3 DNA (partial): TGTGCCAGCAGCTTCGAACAGGGCGAATCCTACAATGAG.

A note on this clone: An end of the junction differs from the germline gene, which may be a read error. Coverage ceases 3 residues before the CDR3 finishes, and the germline J gene fills in the end. The chain combines TRBV7-6 with TRBJ1-3; a weak D match, TRBD1 (5 bases). From germline, CDR1 is SGHVS and CDR2 FNYEAQ. The CDR3 sequence is 15 residues long. The CDR3 bases that were read are TGTGCCAGCAGCTTCCAGGGTGCCTCTGGAAACACG. Translating it yields CASSFQGASGNT. The CDR3, in full, reads CASSFQGASGNTIYF.

This clone was picked up many times. The read terminates 3 residues ahead of where the CDR3 ends, so the germline J gene completes it. The V call is TRBV5-1, the J call TRBJ2-7, with D tentatively TRBD2 (6 bases). V dropped 5 bases and J dropped 6 bases, with 18 bases sitting between them. The germline V gene has CDR1 SGHRS and CDR2 YFSETQ. CDR3 size: 14 residues. The CDR3 sequence: CASRSAPPGGEQYF. CDR3 DNA, as far as it was read: TGCGCCAGCAGATCGGCGCCCCCCGGGGGCGAG.

This clone has at least ten counts. The read gets to within 3 residues of the CDR3 end, and the germline J gene fills in the rest. The gene calls are TRBV5-1 and TRBJ2-1; D is perhaps TRBD1 (6 bases). Germline assignment: CDR1 SGHRS and CDR2 YFSETQ. V was trimmed by 0 bases and J by 7 bases, leaving 14 bases between them. The CDR3 covers 15 residues. Partial CDR3 DNA: TGCGCCAGCAGCTTGGTTTTGGGGGCGAGGAATGAG. It translates to CASSLVLGARNE. The full CDR3 protein is CASSLVLGARNEQFF.

There are a few counts of this clone. The read comes to an end 3 residues before the CDR3 does, leaving the germline J gene to fill in the end. V is TRBV25-1 and J is TRBJ2-5; 8 bases fit TRBD1. Trimming cost V 1 base and J 5 bases; bases outside gene matches: 3. This CDR3 is built from 14 residues. Germline CDR1 and CDR2: MGHDK and SYGVNS. The sequenced part of the CDR3 DNA is TGTGCCAGCAGTGAATTAAGGGACAGGGAGACC. It encodes CASSELRDRET. In full, the CDR3 is CASSELRDRETQYF.

This clone was recorded many times. From the germline J gene comes the end of the CDR3, since the read stops 3 residues before it. The chain recombines TRBV5-6 with TRBJ1-1; D gene uncertain. The CDR3 totals 13 residues. V lost 2 bases, J lost 2 bases, and 7 bases lay in between. Germline V gene lookup returns CDR1 SGHDT and CDR2 YYEEEE. Partial CDR3 DNA: TGTGCCAGCAGCTTTGAGGGCAACACTGAA. This translates into CASSFEGNTE. The entire CDR3 reads CASSFEGNTEAFF.

In its sample, this clone was seen a few times. The read gets to within 3 residues of the CDR3 end, and the germline J gene fills in the rest. V gene TRBV7-9 combines with J gene TRBJ1-1, with a tentative D call TRBD1 (6 bases). V was pared by 4 bases and J by 7 bases, with 13 bases between. This CDR3 region has 13 residues. Looked up from germline, CDR1 is SEHNR and CDR2 is FQNEAQ (reference sequence). The CDR3 sequence: CASSSTGMGEAFF. The CDR3 bases that were read are TGTGCCAGCAGCTCGACAGGAATGGGTGAA. The full variable domain, with the rest looked up from reference TRBV7-9 and TRBJ1-1, is DTGVSQNPRHKITKRGQNVTFRCDPISEHNRLYWYRQTLGQGPEFLTYFQNEAQLEKSRLLSDRFSAERPKGSFSTLEIQRTEQGDSAMYLCASSSTGMGEAFFGQGTRLTVV.

This clone appeared many times. The CDR3 sequence: CASSLSLTAQETQYF. The DNA read from the CDR3 is TGTGCCAGCAGCTTGTCGTTAACAGCCCAAGAGACC. The chain combines TRBV5-4 with TRBJ2-5, with unresolved D. The CDR3 end falls 3 residues outside the read, so it is completed with the germline J gene. Trimming cost V 1 base and J 1 base, with 11 bases left between them. CDR1 and CDR2 (germline): SGHNT, YYREEE (reference sequence). CDR3 size: 15 residues.

This clone was detected many times. Read sequence stops 3 residues before the CDR3 end, and the germline J gene provides the missing end. The rearrangement joins TRBV5-1 to TRBJ2-1; 10 bases line up with TRBD2. The junction had 12 bases not matched to a gene; V was cut back by 0 bases and J by 9 bases. Per the germline V gene, CDR1 is SGHRS and CDR2 is YFSETQ. The CDR3 runs to 17 residues. The CDR3 spells CASSLASPSGSGLEQFF. The sequenced part of the CDR3 DNA is TGCGCCAGCAGCTTGGCCTCTCCTAGCGGGAGCGGGCTTGAG.

This clone came up many times. The CDR3 end is not reached by the read, which stops 3 residues before it; the germline J gene fills it in. The V and J genes are TRBV7-3 and TRBJ2-3; TRBD2 matches at 8 bases. The CDR3 runs to 17 residues. Germline CDR1 and CDR2: SGHTA and FQGTGA. With 4 bases clipped from V and 0 bases from J, the junction kept 9 bases outside the gene matches. Partial CDR3 DNA: TGTGCCAGCAGCTACGGGGGGGGAATAACTAGCACAGATACG. This encodes CASSYGGGITSTDT. The CDR3 in its entirety is CASSYGGGITSTDTQYF.

In this sample, this clone turned up many times. The CDR3 goes on 3 residues after the read ends, and that part is filled in from the germline J gene. J is TRBJ2-5 and V is TRBV5-1, with 10 bases aligning to TRBD2. This CDR3 has 15 amino acids. CDR1 and CDR2 from the germline V gene are SGHRS and YFSETQ. J was trimmed by 2 bases and V by 4 bases; bases with no gene match: 5. CDR3 residues: CASSLGSGRQETQYF. CDR3 DNA, as far as it was read: TGCGCCAGCAGCCTGGGTAGCGGGAGGCAAGAGACC.

This clone was counted at least ten times. The read stops 3 residues short of the end of the CDR3; the missing end is completed from the germline J gene. The chain uses TRBV7-2 and TRBJ2-2; weak D call: TRBD2 (5 bases). Trimming stripped 5 bases from V and 3 bases from J, with 10 bases between. This CDR3 has 14 residues. Germline V lookup: CDR1 SGHTA, CDR2 FQGNSA. CDR3 sequence reads: CASSLAGDTGELFF. CDR3 bases read: TGTGCCAGCAGCCTGGCCGGGGACACCGGGGAG.